Listed below are T cell receptor beta chains from one sample, sequenced in a study of blood T cell repertoires in COVID-19. Clones were sequenced by immunoSEQ multiplex PCR, and TCRdb holds only the in-frame ones, with some missing. Of a few hundred thousand clones listed, 80% to 85% are singletons. Sequenced sample: PBMCs or T cells enriched from blood (not recorded which). The receptors shown here come from a man aged 50 to 60 who had recovered from COVID-19. The CDR3 runs from the conserved cysteine through the conserved F or W. Each record gives: clone size, V gene, J gene, D gene, CDR3 DNA, CDR3 protein. D genes are given only for firm matches. For some rows the clone size is stated as once, few or many, or as a class when expanded; others skip it.

once	TRBV7-9	TRBJ1-1	TRBD1	TGTGCCAGCAGCTTATTTGACAGGGACACTGAAGCTTTCTTT	CASSLFDRDTEAFF
.	TRBV3-1/TRBV3-2	TRBJ1-1	.	TGTGCCAGCAGCGACTTACAACCGAACACTGAAGCTTTCTTT	CASSDLQPNTEAFF
.	TRBV7-2	TRBJ1-6	.	TGTGCCAGCAGCTTAGATGGGGGGGATAATTCACCCCTCCACTTT	CASSLDGGDNSPLHF
.	TRBV28	TRBJ2-7	TRBD1	TGTGCCAGCAGAAGTGACAGGGGAATCAGAGGCTACGAGCAGTACTTC	CASRSDRGIRGYEQYF
.	TRBV5-1	TRBJ2-5	.	TGCGCCAGCAGCTTGGCTGGGCAGGTGGAAGAGACCCAGTACTTC	CASSLAGQVEETQYF
.	TRBV10-2	TRBJ2-5	.	TGCGCCAGCAGCGTGTTTCGGGGAGAGACCCAGTACTTC	CASSVFRGETQYF
.	TRBV7-9	TRBJ1-5	.	TGTGCCAGCACCCTGGGGAGGAGCAATCAGCCCCAGCATTTT	CASTLGRSNQPQHF
.	TRBV27	TRBJ1-5	TRBD1	TGTGCCAGCAGTCCCAGATGGACAGGGAAAAAGGGTCAGCCCCAGCATTTT	CASSPRWTGKKGQPQHF
.	TRBV19	TRBJ1-5	.	TGTGCCAGTAGTATCTCCCCGTTTAGTCAGCCCCAGCATTTT	CASSISPFSQPQHF
.	TRBV10-3	TRBJ1-1	.	TGTGCCATCAGTGAGTCGAATGTGCACATGAACACTGAAGCTTTCTTT	CAISESNVHMNTEAFF
few	TRBV6-2/TRBV6-3	TRBJ2-2	.	TGTGCCAGCAGTTACGCCCTAGTACGGACCGGGGAGCTGTTTTTT	CASSYALVRTGELFF
.	TRBV7-2	TRBJ2-4	TRBD1	TGTGCCAGCAGCCTGGGGACAGGGGGCGTCGGGGCCAAAAACATTCAGTACTTC	CASSLGTGGVGAKNIQYF
.	TRBV30	TRBJ1-1	TRBD1	TGTGCCTGGTTGGGACAGCTTAACACTGAAGCTTTCTTT	CAWLGQLNTEAFF
.	TRBV11-2	TRBJ1-2	.	TGTGCCAGCAGCTTATGGGAGGCGGGGAGGGGCGGCTACACCTTC	CASSLWEAGRGGYTF
few	TRBV4-1	TRBJ2-7	TRBD2	TGCGCCAGCAGCCAAGTGAGTGGACTAGCGGGGGCCCACGAGCAGTACTTC	CASSQVSGLAGAHEQYF
.	TRBV3-1/TRBV3-2	TRBJ1-4	.	TGTGCCAGCACCACCGGGGGGACGGATGAAAAACTGTTTTTT	CASTTGGTDEKLFF
.	TRBV19	TRBJ2-3	.	TGTGCCAGTAGTATAGACAGGGGAGATACGCAGTATTTT	CASSIDRGDTQYF
.	TRBV7-2	TRBJ2-1	TRBD2	TGTGCCAGCAGCTTAGACGGGAGGGTGATTAATGAGCAGTTCTTC	CASSLDGRVINEQFF
.	TRBV5-1	TRBJ2-7	.	TGCGCCAGCAGCTTGGGGGACACGGGCGAGCAGTACTTC	CASSLGDTGEQYF
.	TRBV9	TRBJ1-2	TRBD1	TGTGCCAGCAGCGACCAAGGCGGCAGGGGGCCCAGTGGCTACACCTTC	CASSDQGGRGPSGYTF
.	TRBV2	TRBJ1-4	.	TGTGCCGGCCGCGACCCGGGACTCCTGCTTTTT	CAGRDPGLLLF
.	TRBV10-2	TRBJ2-7	.	TGCGCCAGCAGTGAGAGGGGGAATCGCTACGAGCAGTACTTC	CASSERGNRYEQYF
few	TRBV5-6	TRBJ1-5	.	TGTGCCAGCAGCGCGTGGGCCAACAGCAATCAGCCCCAGCATTTT	CASSAWANSNQPQHF
.	TRBV7-9	TRBJ1-3	.	TGTGCCAGCAGCCGCGGGGCCGACCGCTCCCGGGTAGGAAACACCATATATTTT	CASSRGADRSRVGNTIYF
.	TRBV11-3	TRBJ2-3	.	TGTGCCAGCAGCTTATACACCACAGATACGCAGTATTTT	CASSLYTTDTQYF